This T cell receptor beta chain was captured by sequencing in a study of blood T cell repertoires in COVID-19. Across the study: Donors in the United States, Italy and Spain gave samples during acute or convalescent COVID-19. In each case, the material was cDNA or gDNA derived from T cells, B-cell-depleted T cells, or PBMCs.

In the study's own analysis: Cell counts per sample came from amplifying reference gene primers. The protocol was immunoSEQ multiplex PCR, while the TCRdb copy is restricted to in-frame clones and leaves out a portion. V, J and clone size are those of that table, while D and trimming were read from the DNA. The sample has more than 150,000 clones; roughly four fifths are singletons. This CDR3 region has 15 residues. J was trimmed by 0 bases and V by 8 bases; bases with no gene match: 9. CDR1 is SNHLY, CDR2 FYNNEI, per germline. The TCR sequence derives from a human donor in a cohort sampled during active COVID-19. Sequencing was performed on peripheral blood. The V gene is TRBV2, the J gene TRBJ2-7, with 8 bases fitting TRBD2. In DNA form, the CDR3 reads TGTGCCAGCCGGATTAGCGGGGTCCCCTCCTACGAGCAGTACTTC. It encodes CASRISGVPSYEQYF.